Reported below is one T cell receptor beta chain. These data belong to a study of memory CD4+ T cells and cytomegalovirus serostatus. Single viable CD3+CD4+CD8-CD45RO+ cells were sorted as the memory CD4+ T cells. Sequenced by immunoSEQ multiplex PCR; TCRdb stores in-frame clones only, minus some. The repertoire holds approximately 47,000 clones, with approximately 78% as singletons. The specimen was memory CD4+ T cells from blood. The TCR originated in an adult in good health and CMV-seronegative.

This CDR3 is CASSPLEGAVYNEQFF. The DNA of the CDR3 is TGTGCCAGCAGCCCCCTGGAGGGGGCGGTCTACAATGAGCAGTTCTTC. This sequence joins TRBV9 and TRBJ2-1, with a tentative D call TRBD1 (7 bases). Trimming stripped 4 bases from V and 3 bases from J, with 17 bases between. Per germline, CDR1 SGDLS and CDR2 YYNGEE. This CDR3 has 16 amino acids.